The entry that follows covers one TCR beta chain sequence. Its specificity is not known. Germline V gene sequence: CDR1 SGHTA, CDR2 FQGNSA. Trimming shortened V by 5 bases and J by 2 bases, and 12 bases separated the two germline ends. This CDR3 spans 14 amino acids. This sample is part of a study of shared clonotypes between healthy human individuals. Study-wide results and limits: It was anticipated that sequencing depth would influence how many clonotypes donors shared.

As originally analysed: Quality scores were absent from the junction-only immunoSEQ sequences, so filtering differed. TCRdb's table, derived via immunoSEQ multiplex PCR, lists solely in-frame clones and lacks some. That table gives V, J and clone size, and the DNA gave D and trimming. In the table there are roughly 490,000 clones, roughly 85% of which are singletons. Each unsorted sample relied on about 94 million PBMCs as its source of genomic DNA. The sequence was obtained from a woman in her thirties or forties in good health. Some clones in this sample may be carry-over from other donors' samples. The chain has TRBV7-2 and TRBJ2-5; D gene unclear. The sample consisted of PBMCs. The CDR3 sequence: CASSPGGRQETQYF. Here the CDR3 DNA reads TGTGCCAGCAGCCCCGGTGGGCGGCAAGAGACCCAGTACTTC. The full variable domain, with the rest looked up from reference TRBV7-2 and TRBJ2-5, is GAGVSQSPSNKVTEKGKDVELRCDPISGHTALYWYRQSLGQGLEFLIYFQGNSAPDKSGLPSDRFSAERTGGSVSTLTIQRTQQEDSAVYLCASSPGGRQETQYFGPGTRLLVL.